This T cell receptor beta chain was recorded in a study of CD4 T cells in relation to SARS-CoV-2 and coronaviruses. Overall study: PBMCs were cultured with antigen for over 8 days before TCR beta sequencing. Crossreactive spike epitopes shared across donors were mapped to their HLA restriction.

CD4+ T cells from unexposed donors were obtained before the COVID-19 pandemic (2011-2018). The cells were cultured for roughly 11 days before CD4+ T cells were isolated. Unexposed-donor CD4+ T cells were probed with SARS-CoV-2 S/N and four cold-coronavirus spikes, cells permitting. Cultures held 1.5 million to 2.5 million PBMCs per well with approximately 9.8 IU/ml IL-2. Trimming stripped 1 base from V and 5 bases from J, with 13 bases between. CDR3 length equals 15 residues. The germline V gene has CDR1 SGHDT and CDR2 YYEEEE. The table came from immunoSEQ multiplex PCR; TCRdb's copy has only in-frame clones and leaves some out. The sample carries about 16,000 clones, roughly 80% recorded once. Comments on this clone: As yet, its antigen is unknown.

This TCR derives from a human donor in good health. Input material: CD4+ T cells from PBMCs, cultured in vitro. The chain has TRBV5-6 and TRBJ1-5; D perhaps matches TRBD1 (6 bases). The CDR3 sequence: CASSLIAAGDQPQHF. CDR3 nucleotide sequence: TGTGCCAGCAGCTTGATCGCGGCAGGGGATCAGCCCCAGCATTTT.